These 23 T cell receptor beta chains originate from one sample sequenced in a study of T cells in Graves' hyperthyroidism and ophthalmopathy. Researchers took RNA transcripts and amplified the TCR beta CDR3 regions from them. TCR CDR3 underwent first-round RT-PCR with the HTBI primer set. TCRdb processed the multiplex PCR reads anew with MiXCR; each CDR3 protein has one entry. The sample yields around 200,000 distinct CDR3 sequences, 15% to 20% seen once. The specimen was blood. The receptors originated from a woman in her forties or fifties with Graves' hyperthyroidism.

A note on this clonotype: A single base separates this from a much larger clone, so it may be a read error. The chain links TRBV28 to TRBJ1-1; D gene unclear. Looked up from germline, CDR1 is MDHEN and CDR2 is SYDVKM. V lost 3 bases and J 6 bases, leaving 20 bases between the germline ends. The CDR3 totals 16 residues. As DNA, the CDR3 is TGTGCCAGCAGTTTCCAGGTGGAGACGACGGACGCTGAAGCTTTCTTT. Residues: CASSFQVETTDAEAFF.

This clonotype was detected ten times or more. V gene TRBV4-1 combines with J gene TRBJ2-7; tentative D call: TRBD1 (6 bases). This CDR3 is 12 amino acids long. Trimming cost V 1 base and J 7 bases, with 8 bases left between them. The germline gives CDR1 MGHRA, CDR2 YSYEKL. The CDR3 DNA reads TGCGCCAGCAGCCAAGGAGGGGGAGAGCAGTACTTC. It yields the protein CASSQGGGEQYF.

This clonotype turned up a few times. This chain connects TRBV5-5 to TRBJ2-5, with D possibly TRBD2 on 6 matching bases. Per the germline V gene, CDR1 is SGHKS and CDR2 is YYEKEE (reference sequence). The CDR3 has 15 residues. V lost 0 bases to trimming and J lost 7 bases, with 16 bases between them. As DNA, the CDR3 is TGTGCCAGCAGCTTGGTTGCGGGGAATGATGGGACCCAGTACTTC. Its protein is CASSLVAGNDGTQYF.

In this sample, this clonotype turned up many times. The chain uses TRBV7-2 and TRBJ1-1; D uncertain. From germline, CDR1 is SGHTA and CDR2 FQGNSA. CDR3 size: 14 residues. V was pared by 5 bases and J by 4 bases, with 14 bases between. The CDR3 DNA reads as TGTGCCAGCAGCCGATATACTCGGGGCACTGAAGCTTTCTTT. This sequence encodes CASSRYTRGTEAFF.

The chain couples TRBV28 to TRBJ2-7, with TRBD1 matching over 7 bases. The CDR3 spans 16 residues. The J segment lost 4 bases and the V segment lost 8 bases, leaving 17 bases of the junction unmatched. Germline V lookup: CDR1 MDHEN, CDR2 SYDVKM. In nucleotides, the CDR3 is TGTGCCAGCTCCTCCGTTGGGGGACAGATGATTTACGAGCAGTACTTC. Translated, it gives CASSSVGGQMIYEQYF.

This clonotype was observed many times. The chain's CDR3 is CASSSGQGNNYGYTF. The CDR3, as DNA: TGTGCCAGCAGCTCGGGACAGGGGAATAACTATGGCTACACCTTC. The chain combines TRBV11-2 with TRBJ1-2; 10 bases agree with TRBD1. The CDR3 is 15 amino acids. In germline, CDR1 is SGHAT, CDR2 FQNNGV. The V gene end was trimmed by 4 bases and the J gene end by 1 base; junction bases not matched to a gene: 3.

This clonotype was recorded many times. The chain uses TRBV5-1 and TRBJ2-1; TRBD1 might be the D (5 bases). Germline CDR1 SGHRS, CDR2 YFSETQ. This CDR3 is 14 amino acids long. Trimming left V 4 bases short and J 5 bases short, with 13 bases between. CDR3 coding DNA: TGCGCCAGCAGCGACCCGGGCAGGGACAATGAGCAGTTCTTC. The encoded protein is CASSDPGRDNEQFF.

This clonotype has a count of ten or more. This chain joins TRBV20-1 and TRBJ2-7; D remains ambiguous. V shed 3 bases and J shed 3 bases, with 6 bases lying between them. Germline CDR1 DFQATT, CDR2 SNEGSKA (reference sequence). This CDR3 has 11 amino acids. CDR3 loop: CSAREDYEQYF. In DNA, the CDR3 is TGCAGTGCTAGGGAAGACTACGAGCAGTACTTC.

This clonotype has ten or more counts. The chain joins TRBV5-1 to TRBJ2-3, with D hard to call. Trimming took off 4 bases at V and 8 bases at J, with 8 bases between the two ends. The CDR3 totals 11 residues. Germline V gene sequence: CDR1 SGHRS, CDR2 YFSETQ. The CDR3 sequence: CASSLPGTQYF. CDR3 DNA sequence: TGCGCCAGCAGCCTCCCAGGTACGCAGTATTTT.

This clonotype was recorded at least ten times. The V call is TRBV29-1, the J call TRBJ1-1; D is unclear. V was trimmed by 3 bases and J by 1 base, leaving 6 bases between them. Germline-derived CDR1 and CDR2 are SQVTM and ANQGSEA. This CDR3 spans 12 amino acids. CDR3 residues: CSVEVQNTEAFF. Here the CDR3 DNA reads TGCAGCGTTGAGGTTCAGAACACTGAAGCTTTCTTT.

This clonotype was picked up many times. The chain carries TRBV15 and TRBJ1-3, with D unresolved. Germline lookup yields CDR1 LNHNV and CDR2 YYDKDF (reference sequence). This CDR3 comprises 17 residues. With 0 bases removed from V and 1 base from J, the gap between germline ends came to 13 bases. The CDR3 region is CATSREKTGISGNTIYF. The CDR3 DNA sequence: TGTGCCACCAGCAGAGAGAAAACGGGAATTTCTGGAAACACCATATATTTT.

This clonotype was counted at least ten times. The J gene is TRBJ1-1, the V gene TRBV18; 10 bases fit TRBD1. The CDR3 length is 14 residues. Germline V gene sequence: CDR1 KGHSH, CDR2 LQKENI. The junction had 3 bases not matched to a gene; V was cut back by 2 bases and J by 6 bases. The CDR3 DNA is TGTGCCAGCTCACCAGACAGGGGGCAGGCTGAAGCTTTCTTT. The encoded protein is CASSPDRGQAEAFF.

This clonotype was seen at least ten times. The V gene is TRBV28, the J gene TRBJ1-3, with D possibly TRBD1 on 5 matching bases. Germline-derived CDR1 and CDR2 are MDHEN and SYDVKM. The CDR3 spans 17 residues. With 5 bases removed from V and 0 bases from J, the gap between germline ends came to 17 bases. CDR3 sequence reads: CASSPSRDGTSGNTIYF. The CDR3 DNA follows: TGTGCCAGCAGTCCCTCCCGGGACGGGACCTCTGGAAACACCATATATTTT.

This clonotype has ten or more counts. V is TRBV24-1 and J is TRBJ1-2; the D gene is possibly TRBD1 (5 bases). V was trimmed by 2 bases and J by 4 bases, leaving 10 bases between them. Germline V gives CDR1 KGHDR, CDR2 SFDVKD. The CDR3 runs 14 residues. The CDR3 reads CATSDSPRAYGYTF. The CDR3 region has the DNA TGTGCCACCAGTGATTCTCCCAGGGCCTATGGCTACACCTTC.

This clonotype came up many times. The chain recombines TRBV29-1 with TRBJ2-2; a possible D gene is TRBD1 (5 bases). Germline V gene data show CDR1 as SQVTM and CDR2 as ANQGSEA. The V and J ends lost 2 bases and 0 bases respectively, with 10 bases between them. The CDR3 sequence is 15 residues long. This CDR3 reads CSVEWGSSNTGELFF. In nucleotides, the CDR3 is TGCAGCGTTGAATGGGGCAGTTCGAACACCGGGGAGCTGTTTTTT.

This clonotype was observed at least ten times. The gene calls are TRBV12-3 or TRBV12-4 and TRBJ1-6; no clear D. V shed 5 bases and J shed 10 bases, with 12 bases lying between them. CDR3 length: 13 amino acids. CDR3 region: CASSQTGLSPLHF. CDR3 DNA: TGTGCCAGCAGTCAGACTGGACTGTCACCCCTCCACTTT.

This clonotype has at least ten counts. V gene TRBV6-1 combines with J gene TRBJ2-7, with 10 bases aligning to TRBD1. The CDR3 extends over 13 amino acids. Per germline, CDR1 MNHNS and CDR2 SASEGT. The junction had 1 base not matched to a gene; V was cut back by 8 bases and J by 0 bases. CDR3 DNA sequence: TGTGCCAGCGGACAGGGGGGCTCCTACGAGCAGTACTTC. This codes for CASGQGGSYEQYF.

The chain joins TRBV20-1 to TRBJ2-5, with 10 bases matching TRBD2. The CDR3 is 14 amino acids. Trimming at V came to 6 bases and at J to 5 bases, leaving 9 bases not matched to a gene. The germline gives CDR1 DFQATT, CDR2 SNEGSKA (reference sequence). The CDR3 is CSAHLAGVGETQYF. In DNA form, the CDR3 reads TGCAGTGCACATCTAGCGGGGGTGGGGGAGACCCAGTACTTC.

This clonotype was detected ten times or more. The chain uses TRBV5-8 and TRBJ1-2; 8 bases match TRBD1. This CDR3 is built from 13 residues. Germline V gives CDR1 SGHTS, CDR2 YDEGEE. Trimming removed 6 bases from V and 8 bases from J; junction bases left unmatched: 9. The CDR3 reads CASTLDRVQGYTF. The CDR3 DNA follows: TGTGCCAGCACCCTGGACAGGGTCCAAGGCTACACCTTC.

The chain joins TRBV7-9 to TRBJ2-3, with D unresolved. V was clipped by 1 base and J by 6 bases, with 14 bases between them. The CDR3 loop spans 15 amino acids. Germline V gene data show CDR1 as SEHNR and CDR2 as FQNEAQ (reference sequence). The CDR3 DNA sequence: TGTGCCAGCAGCTTAGACGGAACCACCCGTGATACGCAGTATTTT. As protein: CASSLDGTTRDTQYF.

This clonotype was found many times. The V call is TRBV19, the J call TRBJ2-1, with no clear D. The germline CDR1 and CDR2 sequences are LNHDA and SQIVND (reference sequence). Trimming removed 6 bases from V and 9 bases from J, with 21 bases in between. The CDR3 has 15 residues. CDR3 in DNA: TGTGCCAGTAGATCGACGATCGGTAGCCGGAGTGAGCAGTTCTTC. Residues: CASRSTIGSRSEQFF.

This clonotype was detected a few times. CDR3 protein: CASSLGTDNSPLHF. CDR3 bases: TGTGCCAGCAGCCTCGGGACAGATAATTCACCCCTCCACTTT. The chain is built from TRBV3-1 and TRBJ1-6, with 7 bases lining up with TRBD1. CDR3 size: 14 residues. Unmatched junction bases numbered 2, after V lost 4 bases and J lost 5 bases. Germline V gene lookup returns CDR1 LGHDT and CDR2 YNNKEL (reference sequence).

This clonotype was counted many times. The chain joins TRBV7-9 to TRBJ1-2, with D uncertain. Per the germline V gene, CDR1 is SEHNR and CDR2 is FQNEAQ (reference sequence). This CDR3 contains 15 residues. V was cut by 6 bases and J by 4 bases, with 18 bases left in between. The CDR3 coding sequence is TGTGCCAGCAGTGATTCCGGGATAGAAGGCTATGGCTACACCTTC. It is translated as CASSDSGIEGYGYTF. Combining the CDR3 with reference TRBV7-9 and TRBJ1-2 gives the whole variable domain DTGVSQNPRHKITKRGQNVTFRCDPISEHNRLYWYRQTLGQGPEFLTYFQNEAQLEKSRLLSDRFSAERPKGSFSTLEIQRTEQGDSAMYLCASSDSGIEGYGYTFGSGTRLTVV.